Below, 5 T cell receptor beta chains from the same sample are listed, as sequenced in a study of breast tumors, draining lymph nodes, adjacent tissues. Axillary draining lymph nodes of breast cancer patients supplied the node samples. A single record per CDR3 protein comes from TCRdb applying MiXCR to the multiplex PCR reads. The repertoire consists of 200,000 to 250,000 distinct CDR3 sequences, with around 34% occurring once and the leading ten covering approximately 3.6%. The sample was axillary lymph node tissue. These receptors all come from a female donor with breast cancer. Some clones in this sample may be carry-over from other donors' samples.

In regard to this clonotype: This could be a read error, since a much larger clone is one nucleotide away. This chain uses TRBV2 with TRBJ2-1, with 9 bases aligning to TRBD2. From germline, CDR1 is SNHLY and CDR2 FYNNEI. This CDR3 has 12 amino acids. CDR3 sequence reads: CANRVRTSAIVF. CDR3 bases: TGTGCCAACAGAGTTAGGACTAGCGCCATAGTTTTC.

The table lists this clonotype with a count of one. CDR3 in DNA: TGTGCCACCAGCACTCCTGACCCCGGGGGCTACACATATACGCAGCATTTT. Translation gives CATSTPDPGGYTYTQHF. The V call is TRBV15, the J call TRBJ2-3; tentatively, D is TRBD1 (6 bases). The DNA end lines up better with TRBJ1-5; the J call may be wrong. The CDR3 covers 17 residues. The germline gives CDR1 LNHNV, CDR2 YYDKDF (reference sequence).

Turning to this clonotype: Mismatch with germline at one junction end may stem from a read error. The V call is TRBV6-1, the J call TRBJ1-1; D perhaps matches TRBD1 (6 bases). Germline V CDR1 and CDR2: MNHNS, SASEGT. The CDR3 has 10 residues. In nucleotides, the CDR3 is TGTGCCAGCAGTGAAGAGTGGACAGACTTT. As protein: CASSEEWTDF.

The chain carries TRBV12-3 or TRBV12-4 and TRBJ2-5, with TRBD1 matching over 9 bases. With V trimmed by 6 bases and J by 5 bases, 19 bases remained unmatched. The CDR3 loop spans 18 amino acids. Written as DNA, the CDR3 is TGTGCCAGCAGCCGCGCCACCGGGACAGGGAATGGTTGGGAGACCCAGTACTTC. Translated: CASSRATGTGNGWETQYF.

The rearrangement uses TRBV7-6 and TRBJ1-3; no clear D. Trimming took 4 bases from V and 4 from J, leaving 14 bases between them. Germline-derived CDR1 and CDR2 are SGHVS and FNYEAQ. There are 15 residues in the CDR3. The chain's CDR3 is CASSSNPGSGNTIYF. The CDR3 DNA reads TGTGCCAGCAGCTCCAACCCCGGGTCCGGAAACACCATATATTTT.